Listed below are T cell receptor beta chains from one sample, sequenced in a study of blood T cell repertoires in COVID-19. The assay was immunoSEQ multiplex PCR, and TCRdb's table has in-frame clones only and misses some. The table records some 150,000 clones, around 87% of them present only once. Sequenced input: PBMCs or T cells enriched from blood (not recorded which). Receptors were obtained from a woman aged 25 to 45 with acute COVID-19. Each CDR3 is given with its conserved first and last residue. D genes are given only for firm matches. The size field is filled for only some rows; it gives once, few, many or a size class.

v_gene	j_gene	abundance	d_gene	CDR3aa	CDR3nt
TRBV30	TRBJ2-7	.	TRBD2	CAWSVWLAGKYEQYF	TGTGCCTGGAGTGTTTGGCTAGCGGGAAAGTACGAGCAGTACTTC
TRBV11-1	TRBJ2-2	.	TRBD2	CASSRGLAGSGELFF	TGTGCCAGCAGCCGGGGACTAGCGGGGTCCGGGGAGCTGTTTTTT
TRBV5-4	TRBJ2-1	.	.	CASSLASNEQFF	TGTGCCAGCAGCTTGGCGTCCAATGAGCAGTTCTTC
TRBV27	TRBJ2-3	.	.	CASSLGQSTDTQYF	TGTGCCAGCAGTTTGGGGCAGAGCACAGATACGCAGTATTTT
TRBV13	TRBJ2-1	.	TRBD2	CASSPGSGRHNEQFF	TGTGCCAGCAGCCCCGGCAGCGGGAGGCACAATGAGCAGTTCTTC
TRBV18	TRBJ1-2	.	.	CASSRLSNNYGYTF	TGTGCCAGCTCACGCCTCAGTAATAACTATGGCTACACCTTC
TRBV6-4	TRBJ2-1	.	TRBD2	CASSAAPSGAVSEQFF	TGTGCCAGCAGTGCGGCTCCTAGCGGGGCCGTTTCGGAGCAGTTCTTC
TRBV28	TRBJ1-3	.	TRBD1	CASSRTGRNTIYF	TGTGCCAGCAGTCGGACAGGAAGAAACACCATATATTTT
TRBV5-1	TRBJ2-3	once	TRBD1	CASSLRTGETDTQYF	TGCGCCAGCAGCTTAAGGACAGGGGAGACAGATACGCAGTATTTT
TRBV20-1	TRBJ1-4	once	.	CSVSYREKLFF	TGCAGTGTCAGTTATCGCGAAAAACTGTTTTTT
TRBV6-6	TRBJ2-7	once	.	CASSYSDFYEQYF	TGTGCCAGCAGTTACTCAGACTTCTACGAGCAGTACTTC
TRBV9	TRBJ2-2	.	.	CASSPGTLNTGELFF	TGTGCCAGCAGCCCAGGGACTTTGAACACCGGGGAGCTGTTTTTT